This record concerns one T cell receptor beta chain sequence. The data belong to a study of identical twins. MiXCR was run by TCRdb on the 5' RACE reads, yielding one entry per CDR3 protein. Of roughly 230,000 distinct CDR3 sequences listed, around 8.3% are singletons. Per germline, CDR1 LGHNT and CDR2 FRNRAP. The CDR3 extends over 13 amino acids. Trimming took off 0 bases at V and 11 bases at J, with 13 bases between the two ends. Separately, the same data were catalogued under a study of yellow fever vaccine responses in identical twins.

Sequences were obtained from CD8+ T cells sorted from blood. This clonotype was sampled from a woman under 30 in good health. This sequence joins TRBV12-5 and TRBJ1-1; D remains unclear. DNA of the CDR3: TGTGCTAGTGGTTTGGTACTGTCCGGCCAGGCTTTCTTT. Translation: CASGLVLSGQAFF.